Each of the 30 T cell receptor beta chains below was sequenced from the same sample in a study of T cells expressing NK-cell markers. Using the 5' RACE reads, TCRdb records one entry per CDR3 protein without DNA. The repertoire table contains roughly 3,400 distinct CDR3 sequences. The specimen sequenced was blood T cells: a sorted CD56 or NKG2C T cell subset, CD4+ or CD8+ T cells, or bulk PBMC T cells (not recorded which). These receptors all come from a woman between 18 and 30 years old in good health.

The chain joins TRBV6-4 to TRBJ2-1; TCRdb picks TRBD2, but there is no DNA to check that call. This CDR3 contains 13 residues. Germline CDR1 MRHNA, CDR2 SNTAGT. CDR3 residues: CASSSLARDEQFF.

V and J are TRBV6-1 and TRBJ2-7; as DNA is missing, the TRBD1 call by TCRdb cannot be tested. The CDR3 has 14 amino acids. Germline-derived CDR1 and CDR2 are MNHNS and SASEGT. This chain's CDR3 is CASRQGIFSYEQYF.

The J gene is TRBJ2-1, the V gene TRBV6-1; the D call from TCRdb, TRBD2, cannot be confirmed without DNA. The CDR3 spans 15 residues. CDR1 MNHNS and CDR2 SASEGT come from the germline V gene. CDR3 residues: CASSEGPGGQDEQFF.

The CDR3 protein is CASGFPSKLTISYEQYF. J is TRBJ2-7 and V is TRBV6-2 or TRBV6-3; the D call of TRBD1 rests on TCRdb alone, since no DNA is present to check it. This CDR3 is built from 17 residues. The germline gives CDR1 MNHEY, CDR2 SVGEGT.

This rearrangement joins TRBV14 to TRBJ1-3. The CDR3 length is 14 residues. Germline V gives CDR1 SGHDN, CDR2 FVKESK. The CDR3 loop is CASSRTTTGNTIYF. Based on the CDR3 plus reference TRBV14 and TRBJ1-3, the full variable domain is EAGVTQFPSHSVIEKGQTVTLRCDPISGHDNLYWYRRVMGKEIKFLLHFVKESKQDESGMPNNRFLAERTGGTYSTLKVQPAELEDSGVYFCASSRTTTGNTIYFGEGSWLTVV.

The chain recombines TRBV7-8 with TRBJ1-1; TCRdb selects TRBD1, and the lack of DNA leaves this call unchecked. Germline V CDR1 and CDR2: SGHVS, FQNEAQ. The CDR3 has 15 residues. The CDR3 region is CASSPGQGMNTEAFF.

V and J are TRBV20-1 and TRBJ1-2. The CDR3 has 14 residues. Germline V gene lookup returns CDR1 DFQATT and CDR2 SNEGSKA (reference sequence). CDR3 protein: CSARDARDFYGYTF.

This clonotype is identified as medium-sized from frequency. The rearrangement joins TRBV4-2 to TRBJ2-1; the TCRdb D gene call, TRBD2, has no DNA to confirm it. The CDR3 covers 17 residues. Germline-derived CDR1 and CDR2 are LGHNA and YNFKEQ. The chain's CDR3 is CASSQDMGGEAYNEQFF.

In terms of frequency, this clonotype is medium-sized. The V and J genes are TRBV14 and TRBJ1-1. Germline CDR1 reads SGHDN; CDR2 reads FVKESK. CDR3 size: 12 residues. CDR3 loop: CASSQDRRGAFF.

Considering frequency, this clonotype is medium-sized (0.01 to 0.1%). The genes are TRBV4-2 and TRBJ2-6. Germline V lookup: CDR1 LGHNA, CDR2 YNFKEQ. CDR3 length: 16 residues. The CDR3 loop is CASSQDMGTGANVLTF.

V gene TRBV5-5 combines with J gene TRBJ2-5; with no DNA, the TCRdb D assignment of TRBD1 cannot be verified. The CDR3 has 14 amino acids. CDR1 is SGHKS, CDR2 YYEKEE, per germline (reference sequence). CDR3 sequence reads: CASSLMSAGETQYF.

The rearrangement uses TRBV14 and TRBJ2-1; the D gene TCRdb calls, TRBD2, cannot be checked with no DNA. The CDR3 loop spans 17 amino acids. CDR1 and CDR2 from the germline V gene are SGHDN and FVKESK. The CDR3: CASSQDGPLAGGDEQFF. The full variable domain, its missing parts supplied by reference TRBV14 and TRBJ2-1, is EAGVTQFPSHSVIEKGQTVTLRCDPISGHDNLYWYRRVMGKEIKFLLHFVKESKQDESGMPNNRFLAERTGGTYSTLKVQPAELEDSGVYFCASSQDGPLAGGDEQFFGPGTRLTVL.

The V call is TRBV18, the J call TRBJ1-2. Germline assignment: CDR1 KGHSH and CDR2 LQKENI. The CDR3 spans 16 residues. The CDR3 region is CASSPSPPGSFYGYTF.

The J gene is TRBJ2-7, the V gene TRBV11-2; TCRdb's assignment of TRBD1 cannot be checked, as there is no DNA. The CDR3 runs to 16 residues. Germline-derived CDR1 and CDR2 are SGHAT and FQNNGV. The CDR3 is CASSLEGRVSSYEQYF.

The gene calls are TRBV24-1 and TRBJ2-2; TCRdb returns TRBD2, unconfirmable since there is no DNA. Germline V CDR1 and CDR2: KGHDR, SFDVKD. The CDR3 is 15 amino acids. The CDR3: CATSESGRDTGELFF.

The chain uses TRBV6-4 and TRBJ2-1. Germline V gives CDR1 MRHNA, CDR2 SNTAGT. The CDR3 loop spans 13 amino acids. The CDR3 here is CASSEDQYNEQFF.

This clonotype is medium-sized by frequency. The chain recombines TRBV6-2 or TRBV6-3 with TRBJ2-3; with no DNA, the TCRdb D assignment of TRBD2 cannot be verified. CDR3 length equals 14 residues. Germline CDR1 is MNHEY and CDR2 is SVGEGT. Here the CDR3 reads CASSPDSATDTQYF.

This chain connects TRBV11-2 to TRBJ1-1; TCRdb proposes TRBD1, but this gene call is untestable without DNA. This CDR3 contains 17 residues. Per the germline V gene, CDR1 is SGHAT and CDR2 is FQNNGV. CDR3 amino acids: CASSLDRTRVKNTEAFF.

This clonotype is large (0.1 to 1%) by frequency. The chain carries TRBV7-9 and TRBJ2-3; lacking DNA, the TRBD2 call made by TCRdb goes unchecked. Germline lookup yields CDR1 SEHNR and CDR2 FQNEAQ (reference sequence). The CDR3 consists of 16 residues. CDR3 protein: CASSLATSGDTDTQYF.

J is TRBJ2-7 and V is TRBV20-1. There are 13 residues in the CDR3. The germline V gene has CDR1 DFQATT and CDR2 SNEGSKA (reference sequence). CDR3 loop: CSARDLTGYEQYF.

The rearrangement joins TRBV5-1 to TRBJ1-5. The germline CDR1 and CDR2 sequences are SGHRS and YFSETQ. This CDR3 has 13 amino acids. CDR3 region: CASSVGRDQPQHF. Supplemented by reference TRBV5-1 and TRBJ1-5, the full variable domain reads KAGVTQTPRYLIKTRGQQVTLSCSPISGHRSVSWYQQTPGQGLQFLFEYFSETQRNKGNFPGRFSGRQFSNSRSEMNVSTLELGDSALYLCASSVGRDQPQHFGDGTRLSIL.

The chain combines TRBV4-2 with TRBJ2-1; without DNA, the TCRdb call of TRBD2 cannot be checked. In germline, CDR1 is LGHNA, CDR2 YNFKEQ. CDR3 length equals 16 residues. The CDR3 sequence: CASSPLEASGGDEQFF.

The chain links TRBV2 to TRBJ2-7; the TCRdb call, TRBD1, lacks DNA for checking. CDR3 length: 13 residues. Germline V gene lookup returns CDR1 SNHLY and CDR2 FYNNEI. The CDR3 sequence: CASRKDREGEQYF.

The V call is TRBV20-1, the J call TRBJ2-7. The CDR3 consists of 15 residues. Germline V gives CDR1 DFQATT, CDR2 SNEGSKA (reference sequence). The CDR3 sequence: CSATSLAGESYEQYF.

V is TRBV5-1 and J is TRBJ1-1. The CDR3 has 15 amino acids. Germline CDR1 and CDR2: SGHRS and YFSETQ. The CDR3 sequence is CASSLGTWLGAEAFF. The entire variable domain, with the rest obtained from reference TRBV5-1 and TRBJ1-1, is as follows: KAGVTQTPRYLIKTRGQQVTLSCSPISGHRSVSWYQQTPGQGLQFLFEYFSETQRNKGNFPGRFSGRQFSNSRSEMNVSTLELGDSALYLCASSLGTWLGAEAFFGQGTRLTVV.

CDR3 region: CSAFSPQRGDEQFF. This sequence joins TRBV20-1 and TRBJ2-1; with no DNA, the TCRdb D assignment of TRBD2 cannot be verified. Germline V gives CDR1 DFQATT, CDR2 SNEGSKA (reference sequence). The CDR3 has 14 amino acids.

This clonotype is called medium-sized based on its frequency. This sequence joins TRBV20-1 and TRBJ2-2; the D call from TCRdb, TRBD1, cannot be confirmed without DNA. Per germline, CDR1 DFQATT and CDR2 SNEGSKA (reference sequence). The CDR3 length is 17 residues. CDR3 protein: CSARDLGQGENTGELFF.

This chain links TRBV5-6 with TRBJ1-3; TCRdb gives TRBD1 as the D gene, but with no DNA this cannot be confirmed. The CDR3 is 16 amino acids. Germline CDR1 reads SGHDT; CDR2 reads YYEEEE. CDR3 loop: CASSGPRRTTGNTIYF.

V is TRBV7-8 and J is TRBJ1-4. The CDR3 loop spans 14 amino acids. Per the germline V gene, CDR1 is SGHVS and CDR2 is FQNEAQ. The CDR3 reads CASSLIGSDEKLFF.

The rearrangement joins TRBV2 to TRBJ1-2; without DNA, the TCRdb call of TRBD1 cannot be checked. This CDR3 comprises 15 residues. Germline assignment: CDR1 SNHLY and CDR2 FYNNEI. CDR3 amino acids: CASSQDSSPSKGYTF.